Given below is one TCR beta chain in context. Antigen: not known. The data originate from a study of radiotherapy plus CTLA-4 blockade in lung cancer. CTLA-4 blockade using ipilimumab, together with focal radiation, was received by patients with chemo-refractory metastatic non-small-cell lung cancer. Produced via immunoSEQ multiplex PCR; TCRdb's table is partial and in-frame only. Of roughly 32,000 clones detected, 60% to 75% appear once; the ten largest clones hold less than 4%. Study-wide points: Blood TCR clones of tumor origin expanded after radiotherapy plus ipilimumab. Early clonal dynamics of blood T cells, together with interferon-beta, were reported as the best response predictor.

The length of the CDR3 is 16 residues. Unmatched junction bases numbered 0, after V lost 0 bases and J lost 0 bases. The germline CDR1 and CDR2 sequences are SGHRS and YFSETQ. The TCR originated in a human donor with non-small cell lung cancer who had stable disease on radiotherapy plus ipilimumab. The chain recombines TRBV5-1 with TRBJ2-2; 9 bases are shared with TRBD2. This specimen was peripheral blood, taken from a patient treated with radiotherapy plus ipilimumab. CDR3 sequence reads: CASSLVAGANTGELFF. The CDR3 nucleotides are TGCGCCAGCAGCTTGGTAGCGGGGGCGAACACCGGGGAGCTGTTTTTT. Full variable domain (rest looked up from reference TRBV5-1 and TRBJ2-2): KAGVTQTPRYLIKTRGQQVTLSCSPISGHRSVSWYQQTPGQGLQFLFEYFSETQRNKGNFPGRFSGRQFSNSRSEMNVSTLELGDSALYLCASSLVAGANTGELFFGEGSRLTVL.